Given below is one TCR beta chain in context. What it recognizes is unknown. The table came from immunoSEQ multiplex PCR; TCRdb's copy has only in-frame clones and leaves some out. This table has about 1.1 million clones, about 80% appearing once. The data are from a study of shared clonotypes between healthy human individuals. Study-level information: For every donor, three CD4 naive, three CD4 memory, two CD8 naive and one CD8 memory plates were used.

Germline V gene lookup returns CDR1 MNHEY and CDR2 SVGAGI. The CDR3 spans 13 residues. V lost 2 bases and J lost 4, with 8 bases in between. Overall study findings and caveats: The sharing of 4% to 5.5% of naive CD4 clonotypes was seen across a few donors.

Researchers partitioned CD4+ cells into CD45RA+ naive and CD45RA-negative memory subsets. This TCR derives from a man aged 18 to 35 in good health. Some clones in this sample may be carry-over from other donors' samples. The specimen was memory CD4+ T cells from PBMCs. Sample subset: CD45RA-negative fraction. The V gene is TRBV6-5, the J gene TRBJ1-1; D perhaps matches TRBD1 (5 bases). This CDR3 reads CASSYRQTTEAFF. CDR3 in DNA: TGTGCCAGCAGTTACCGACAGACCACTGAAGCTTTCTTT.